These 3 T cell receptor beta chains originate from one sample sequenced in a study of blood T cells in healthy people across ages. Alongside a J-beta primer mix, a sample-barcoded 5' primer served in a second PCR lasting roughly 6 to 11 cycles. Each CDR3 protein gets one entry after TCRdb re-called the 5' RACE reads with MiXCR. The table has about a million distinct CDR3 sequences, just over 50% seen once. The sequenced sample consisted of blood. Receptors originate from a woman in her sixties in good health.

The chain joins TRBV7-9 to TRBJ2-5, with D uncertain. The germline V and J ends were trimmed by 5 bases and 5 bases, with 9 bases remaining between them. Germline loops: CDR1 SEHNR, CDR2 FQNEAQ (reference sequence). There are 12 residues in the CDR3. The CDR3 nucleotides read TGTGCCAGCAGCCCCTTACATGAGACCCAGTACTTC. Amino acids: CASSPLHETQYF.

The genes are TRBV5-5 and TRBJ2-3; no reliable D call. The CDR3 is 14 residues long. The germline CDR1 and CDR2 sequences are SGHKS and YYEKEE (reference sequence). V lost 0 bases and J lost 6, with 11 bases in between. CDR3 amino acids: CASSLARIADTQYF. CDR3 DNA: TGTGCCAGCAGCTTGGCTAGAATCGCGGATACGCAGTATTTT.

This clonotype was observed a handful of times. J is TRBJ2-3 and V is TRBV7-9; weak D call: TRBD1 (6 bases). The CDR3 runs to 14 residues. CDR1 and CDR2 from the germline V gene are SEHNR and FQNEAQ (reference sequence). V was pared by 5 bases and J by 3 bases, with 12 bases between. CDR3 DNA sequence: TGTGCCAGCAGCCGGACAGAGGAGACAGATACGCAGTATTTT. This encodes CASSRTEETDTQYF.